The clone carrying this TCR beta chain has only a few counts. Its antigen is unknown. One entry per CDR3 protein results from TCRdb running MiXCR on the 5' RACE reads. The table has about 210,000 distinct CDR3 sequences, around 26% seen once. This sample is drawn from a study of T-cell memory formation after mild COVID-19. Looking at the study overall: TCR clustering was largely donor specific. Overall study results and limits: Cross-reactive memory seemingly joined, as some responding clones were found in pre-infection memory. Contracting CD4+ clones sat mainly in CM and EM; CD8+ in EMRA.

This TCR came from an adult woman who had mild COVID-19 (a few samples of this study predate the infection). Cell type and time point are not known. The sequenced sample was PBMCs or a T cell subset sorted from them (not recorded which).

In nucleotides, the CDR3 is TGTGCCAGCAGCCAGGAGGGGGGGATCGTCACAGATACGCAGTATTTT. Translating gives CASSQEGGIVTDTQYF. V usage is TRBV7-2 and J usage is TRBJ2-3, with a weak D call TRBD2 (7 bases). The CDR3 covers 16 residues. V was cut by 5 bases and J by 2 bases, with 17 bases left in between. Germline CDR1 and CDR2: SGHTA and FQGNSA.